Listed below are T cell receptor beta chains from one sample, sequenced in a study of blood T cell repertoires in COVID-19. Data came from immunoSEQ multiplex PCR; TCRdb stores just in-frame clones and leaves some out. This table holds 90,000 to 110,000 clones, roughly 85% found once. Sequenced material: peripheral blood. The receptors stem from a woman in her sixties or seventies with acute or convalescent COVID-19. Both conserved end residues are part of each CDR3. Fields, in order: CDR3 protein, V gene, CDR3 length.

CDR3aa: CASRVDRGGILGTGELFF
v_gene: TRBV27
len: 18

CDR3aa: CASRSSVGEQFF
v_gene: TRBV7-3
len: 12

CDR3aa: CASSIGGRLLYGYTF
v_gene: TRBV19
len: 15

CDR3aa: CASSPLPPLGPGNTIYF
v_gene: TRBV27
len: 17

CDR3aa: CASSGGGQRSYGYTF
v_gene: TRBV9
len: 15

CDR3aa: CASSLVGTEGNEQFF
v_gene: TRBV7-6
len: 15

CDR3aa: CASSPVAASSYNEQFF
v_gene: TRBV5-1
len: 16

CDR3aa: CASSLFGVAGGRETQYF
v_gene: TRBV27
len: 17

CDR3aa: CAWRKGAAGQPQHF
v_gene: TRBV30
len: 14

CDR3aa: CASSPRGRGTDTQYF
v_gene: TRBV3-1/TRBV3-2
len: 15

CDR3aa: CASSLAGANTEAFF
v_gene: TRBV27
len: 14

CDR3aa: CASSALSSYNEQFF
v_gene: TRBV25-1
len: 14

CDR3aa: CASSLVRGQVNQPQHF
v_gene: TRBV7-8
len: 16

CDR3aa: CASSLISTEAFF
v_gene: TRBV7-9
len: 12

CDR3aa: CAWSRARGTNYGYTF
v_gene: TRBV30
len: 15

CDR3aa: CASSQGRQEMGGYTF
v_gene: TRBV4-3
len: 15

CDR3aa: CASSLWGAQPSTTSTGELFF
v_gene: TRBV7-3
len: 20

CDR3aa: CASSLGGVDTEAFF
v_gene: TRBV6-2/TRBV6-3
len: 14

CDR3aa: CASSLSPGNTIYF
v_gene: TRBV27
len: 13

CDR3aa: CASSLNPRTGELFF
v_gene: TRBV7-2
len: 14

CDR3aa: CASSAVGQGGYNEQFF
v_gene: TRBV9
len: 16

CDR3aa: CAWSGGGNTGELFF
v_gene: TRBV30
len: 14

CDR3aa: CASSSGTPAHYNEQFF
v_gene: TRBV28
len: 16

CDR3aa: CASSPRVTEAFF
v_gene: TRBV28
len: 12

CDR3aa: CASSYYGTRSPLHF
v_gene: TRBV7-2
len: 14

CDR3aa: CASSPGGVNTDTQYF
v_gene: TRBV19
len: 15

CDR3aa: CAITTDPGTEAFF
v_gene: TRBV10-3
len: 13

CDR3aa: CASSSSFGTEAFF
v_gene: TRBV11-3
len: 13

CDR3aa: CASSYLAKNIQYF
v_gene: TRBV12-3/TRBV12-4
len: 13

CDR3aa: CASRDIGRMNTEAFF
v_gene: TRBV28
len: 15

CDR3aa: CASSQRTGGGGNTIYF
v_gene: TRBV5-1
len: 16

CDR3aa: CASSQDIAGGYNEQFF
v_gene: TRBV4-3
len: 16

CDR3aa: CASSYVPGEGNEQFF
v_gene: TRBV6-5
len: 15

CDR3aa: CASSETGKGETQYF
v_gene: TRBV18
len: 14

CDR3aa: CASSEAAAVVGYTF
v_gene: TRBV6-1
len: 14

CDR3aa: CASSSPVFVGEQYF
v_gene: TRBV6-2/TRBV6-3
len: 14

CDR3aa: CASSGGTGGRDTQYF
v_gene: TRBV5-6
len: 15

CDR3aa: CASSGGASGATGELFF
v_gene: TRBV9
len: 16

CDR3aa: CASSLSPTGEAFF
v_gene: TRBV28
len: 13

CDR3aa: CASSYGRGKAFF
v_gene: TRBV6-5
len: 12

CDR3aa: CAIGEGPSTDTQYF
v_gene: TRBV10-3
len: 14

CDR3aa: CASSQEGETGGRWTGELFF
v_gene: TRBV4-2
len: 19

CDR3aa: CASSQEGDPRLGYTF
v_gene: TRBV4-1
len: 15

CDR3aa: CASSQDLGLANTGELFF
v_gene: TRBV4-1
len: 17

CDR3aa: CASSPAGVRQETQYF
v_gene: TRBV6-2/TRBV6-3
len: 15

CDR3aa: CASGRGGAQTGELFF
v_gene: TRBV6-6
len: 15

CDR3aa: CASSGDRGRGEQYF
v_gene: TRBV7-8
len: 14

CDR3aa: CASSFPFTTIATNEKLFF
v_gene: TRBV11-3
len: 18

CDR3aa: CASSSSGGPYTGELFF
v_gene: TRBV2
len: 16

CDR3aa: CASSTSGSGRSYEQYF
v_gene: TRBV27
len: 16

CDR3aa: CASSQVGASGRGVDTQYF
v_gene: TRBV3-1/TRBV3-2
len: 18

CDR3aa: CASSYSREGATEAFF
v_gene: TRBV6-5
len: 15

CDR3aa: CASTRDSSRDSPLHF
v_gene: TRBV28
len: 15

CDR3aa: CASRPRTSATSTDTQYF
v_gene: TRBV19
len: 17

CDR3aa: CASSRDRSAYEQYF
v_gene: TRBV18
len: 14